This TCR beta chain stems from a study of blood T cell repertoires in COVID-19. Across the whole study: COVID-19 samples, acute and convalescent, were from the United States, Italy and Spain.

In terms of age and location, participants ranged from roughly 18 to 90 years and lived in about two dozen US areas. Participants reported their clinical history, and cohort assignment relied on those reports. Recovery meant two consecutive negative NP/OP PCR tests, professional clearance, or resolved symptoms. V lost 4 bases, J lost 6 bases, and 19 bases lay in between. Germline V gene sequence: CDR1 WNHNN, CDR2 SYGVQD (reference sequence). This CDR3 region has 16 residues. Produced via immunoSEQ multiplex PCR; TCRdb's table is partial and in-frame only. Of around 500,000 clones listed, about 85% are singletons.

The chain is built from TRBV10-1 and TRBJ2-1, with unresolved D. The source is an older woman who had recovered from COVID-19. Sequencing input: PBMCs or T cells enriched from blood (not recorded which). The CDR3 sequence: CASSVQATYFVNEQFF. The CDR3 coding sequence is TGCGCCAGCAGTGTTCAGGCAACCTACTTCGTCAATGAGCAGTTCTTC.